The 31 T cell receptor beta chains reported below all come from one sample, sequenced in a study of T cell responses to AZD1222 COVID-19 vaccine. Clones were read by immunoSEQ multiplex PCR, and TCRdb kept only the in-frame ones, dropping some. Of 100,000 to 150,000 clones listed, 85% to 90% were seen once; the top ten hold about 20%. The sample in question was peripheral blood, obtained on day 0 of AZD1222 vaccination. Source of these receptors: an adult in good health.

The chain links TRBV7-9 to TRBJ1-6, with D hard to call. V lost 5 bases and J 4 bases, leaving 12 bases between the germline ends. There are 15 residues in the CDR3. From germline, CDR1 is SEHNR and CDR2 FQNEAQ (reference sequence). CDR3 nucleotide sequence: TGTGCCAGCAGCCTCCTCCGGGGTTATAATTCACCCCTCCACTTT. It specifies CASSLLRGYNSPLHF.

The DNA of the CDR3 is TGTGCCAGCAGGGGAGGGGGCTGGGACGAGCAGTACTTC. It encodes CASRGGGWDEQYF. The chain has TRBV12-3 or TRBV12-4 and TRBJ2-7, with D possibly being TRBD1 or TRBD2 (7 bases each). This CDR3 contains 13 residues. Trimming shortened V by 6 bases and J by 5 bases, and 14 bases separated the two germline ends.

The rearrangement joins TRBV5-1 to TRBJ1-2, with D maybe TRBD1 (6 bases). V was trimmed by 2 bases and J by 2 bases, leaving 10 bases between them. Per the germline V gene, CDR1 is SGHRS and CDR2 is YFSETQ. The CDR3 sequence is 14 residues long. CDR3 sequence: CASSLRGGNYGYTF. The CDR3 region has the DNA TGCGCCAGCAGCTTAAGGGGGGGAAACTATGGCTACACCTTC.

The chain carries TRBV28 and TRBJ1-1, with TRBD1 matching 10 bases. This CDR3 has 16 residues. Germline values: CDR1 MDHEN, CDR2 SYDVKM. With V trimmed by 6 bases and J by 1 base, 8 bases remained unmatched. Here the CDR3 reads CASRSRDRGQNTEAFF. DNA of the CDR3: TGTGCCAGCAGATCCCGGGACAGGGGACAGAACACTGAAGCTTTCTTT. Complete variable domain (other parts from reference TRBV28 and TRBJ1-1): DVKVTQSSRYLVKRTGEKVFLECVQDMDHENMFWYRQDPGLGLRLIYFSYDVKMKEKGDIPEGYSVSREKKERFSLILESASTNQTSMYLCASRSRDRGQNTEAFFGQGTRLTVV.

The rearrangement joins TRBV4-3 to TRBJ1-5; TRBD1 is a possible D gene (5 bases). The CDR3 has 19 residues. Germline CDR1 reads LGHNA; CDR2 reads YSLEER. Trimming removed 0 bases from V and 8 bases from J, with 26 bases in between. The CDR3 sequence is CASSQDWGDATAQVEPQHF. The CDR3 nucleotides are TGCGCCAGCAGCCAAGATTGGGGGGACGCAACCGCCCAAGTGGAGCCCCAGCATTTT.

This rearrangement joins TRBV7-9 to TRBJ2-5; 7 nucleotides agree with TRBD2. This CDR3 is 13 amino acids long. After removal of 3 bases from V and 7 bases from J, the junction contained 5 bases not matched to a gene. The germline gives CDR1 SEHNR, CDR2 FQNEAQ (reference sequence). CDR3 nucleotides: TGTGCCAGCAGCTTTACTAGCGAGGGGACCCAGTACTTC. Protein product: CASSFTSEGTQYF.

This clone was recorded once. V is TRBV11-2 and J is TRBJ1-1; D is unresolved. V lost 6 bases and J lost 4, with 12 bases in between. The CDR3 consists of 13 residues. Germline values: CDR1 SGHAT, CDR2 FQNNGV. In DNA form, the CDR3 reads TGTGCCAGCAGGTACGCCGGCGGCACTGAAGCTTTCTTT. Its translation: CASRYAGGTEAFF.

This chain links TRBV5-1 with TRBJ1-6; TRBD1 agrees at 7 bases. Germline trimming cut 2 bases from V and 0 bases from J; bases unmatched to any gene: 5. Looked up from germline, CDR1 is SGHRS and CDR2 is YFSETQ. CDR3 length equals 17 residues. The chain's CDR3 is CASSFLGQNSYNSPLHF. The CDR3 nucleotides are TGCGCCAGCAGCTTTCTGGGACAGAACTCCTATAATTCACCCCTCCACTTT.

The table lists this clone with a count of one. The CDR3: CASSSRSTGSGNTIYF. CDR3 coding DNA: TGTGCCAGCAGTTCCCGCTCGACGGGCTCTGGAAACACCATATATTTT. The V call is TRBV21-1, the J call TRBJ1-3. TRBV21-1 has pseudogene status. The length of the CDR3 is 16 residues.

The CDR3 nucleotides are TGCGCCAGCAGCCAAGATGGGGGGGCGAAGGGAGATACGCAGTATTTT. Its translation is CASSQDGGAKGDTQYF. V is TRBV4-3 and J is TRBJ2-3, with D perhaps TRBD2 (7 bases). V lost 0 bases to trimming and J lost 5 bases, with 15 bases between them. Germline lookup yields CDR1 LGHNA and CDR2 YSLEER. The CDR3 contains 16 residues.

V usage is TRBV2 and J usage is TRBJ2-1; 7 bases fit TRBD2. Germline V gene data show CDR1 as SNHLY and CDR2 as FYNNEI. Trimming at V came to 3 bases and at J to 0 bases, leaving 8 bases not matched to a gene. This CDR3 is built from 17 residues. CDR3: CASSDVGGSVSYNEQFF. DNA of the CDR3: TGTGCCAGCAGTGATGTGGGGGGGTCGGTCTCCTACAATGAGCAGTTCTTC. Complete variable domain (other parts from reference TRBV2 and TRBJ2-1): EPEVTQTPSHQVTQMGQEVILRCVPISNHLYFYWYRQILGQKVEFLVSFYNNEISEKSEIFDDQFSVERPDGSNFTLKIRSTKLEDSAMYFCASSDVGGSVSYNEQFFGPGTRLTVL.

In nucleotides, the CDR3 is TGTGCCAGCAGCCCCGGACTAGCGGGGGCGAAGCAGTACTTC. It translates to CASSPGLAGAKQYF. This chain uses TRBV14 with TRBJ2-7; TRBD2 aligns across 13 bases. CDR3 length equals 14 residues. The trim removed 4 bases at V and 8 bases at J, leaving 5 bases unmatched. CDR1 is SGHDN, CDR2 FVKESK, per germline.

The chain links TRBV7-8 to TRBJ2-7, with 10 bases aligning to TRBD1. V shed 2 bases and J 4 bases; nucleotides not matched to a gene: 14. The CDR3 extends over 18 amino acids. Germline V lookup: CDR1 SGHVS, CDR2 FQNEAQ. The CDR3 spells CASSLSGTTGTGVYEQYF. CDR3 bases: TGTGCCAGCAGCTTATCGGGGACCACCGGGACAGGGGTATACGAGCAGTACTTC.

The V call is TRBV2, the J call TRBJ1-1; no reliable D call. Germline CDR1 reads SNHLY; CDR2 reads FYNNEI. The CDR3 spans 15 residues. Trimming removed 3 bases at V and 2 bases at J, with 13 bases between. CDR3 protein: CASSDDGLTNTEAFF. CDR3 in DNA: TGTGCCAGCAGTGACGATGGCCTAACCAACACTGAAGCTTTCTTT.

The chain carries TRBV27 and TRBJ2-7; possible D gene TRBD2, 6 bases. The length of the CDR3 is 13 residues. The V end lost 3 bases, the J end lost 3 bases, and 9 bases lay between the germline ends. The V gene's germline CDR1 is MNHEY and CDR2 SMNVEV (reference sequence). The CDR3 sequence: CASSFSGGYEQYF. The DNA for the CDR3 is TGTGCCAGCAGTTTCTCCGGGGGCTACGAGCAGTACTTC.

The chain combines TRBV5-6 with TRBJ1-3; tentatively, D is TRBD1 (6 bases). The V gene lost 1 base and the J gene lost 1 base, with 15 bases spanning the gap. The germline CDR1 and CDR2 sequences are SGHDT and YYEEEE. There are 17 residues in the CDR3. CDR3 residues: CASSLRGGGLSGNTIYF. The CDR3 nucleotides read TGTGCCAGCAGCTTGAGAGGGGGAGGATTATCTGGAAACACCATATATTTT.

This clone has just one count. The rearrangement links TRBV27 to TRBJ1-1; no clear D. The V end was cut by 8 bases, the J end by 0 bases, with 13 bases between. CDR3 length: 14 amino acids. Germline V gives CDR1 MNHEY, CDR2 SMNVEV (reference sequence). The CDR3 region is CASGWASMNTEAFF. The DNA for the CDR3 is TGTGCCAGCGGTTGGGCTTCCATGAACACTGAAGCTTTCTTT.

The CDR3 sequence: CASSKGQIYEQYF. As DNA, the CDR3 is TGTGCCAGTAGTAAAGGACAGATCTACGAGCAGTACTTC. The chain couples TRBV19 to TRBJ2-7, with a tentative D call TRBD1 (6 bases). Trimming pared 4 bases from V and 3 bases from J, leaving 10 bases between. The CDR3 runs to 13 residues. CDR1 LNHDA and CDR2 SQIVND come from the germline V gene (reference sequence).

The genes are TRBV9 and TRBJ2-2; TRBD1 is a possible D gene (6 bases). Trimming removed 4 bases at V and 5 bases at J, with 12 bases between. The CDR3 runs 14 residues. Per germline, CDR1 SGDLS and CDR2 YYNGEE. CDR3 DNA: TGTGCCAGCAGCCCTAGGACAGCTACCGGGGAGCTGTTTTTT. This encodes CASSPRTATGELFF. The full variable domain, with the rest looked up from reference TRBV9 and TRBJ2-2, is DSGVTQTPKHLITATGQRVTLRCSPRSGDLSVYWYQQSLDQGLQFLIQYYNGEERAKGNILERFSAQQFPDLHSELNLSSLELGDSALYFCASSPRTATGELFFGEGSRLTVL.

This clone appeared a single time. The gene calls are TRBV19 and TRBJ1-2; D remains unclear. Germline loops: CDR1 LNHDA, CDR2 SQIVND (reference sequence). The CDR3 has 17 residues. V shed 5 bases and J shed 2 bases, with 21 bases lying between them. This CDR3 is CASSVASRIEFNYGYTF. As DNA, the CDR3 is TGTGCCAGTAGTGTAGCTTCACGCATTGAGTTCAACTATGGCTACACCTTC. The full variable domain, with the rest looked up from reference TRBV19 and TRBJ1-2, is DGGITQSPKYLFRKEGQNVTLSCEQNLNHDAMYWYRQDPGQGLRLIYYSQIVNDFQKGDIAEGYSVSREKKESFPLTVTSAQKNPTAFYLCASSVASRIEFNYGYTFGSGTRLTVV.

Comment on this clone: Other DNA sequences within the sample encode an identical CDR3. The chain uses TRBV5-1 and TRBJ1-1, with 8 bases fitting TRBD1. V lost 2 bases and J lost 1; bases outside the gene matches: 1. Germline V lookup: CDR1 SGHRS, CDR2 YFSETQ. This CDR3 region has 14 residues. Here the CDR3 reads CASSLQGGNTEAFF. For the CDR3, the DNA is TGCGCCAGCAGCTTACAGGGGGGGAACACTGAAGCTTTCTTT. The full variable domain, in which reference TRBV5-1 and TRBJ1-1 provide the parts outside the CDR3, is KAGVTQTPRYLIKTRGQQVTLSCSPISGHRSVSWYQQTPGQGLQFLFEYFSETQRNKGNFPGRFSGRQFSNSRSEMNVSTLELGDSALYLCASSLQGGNTEAFFGQGTRLTVV.

The chain combines TRBV4-3 with TRBJ1-2, with TRBD1 as a possible D gene (5 bases). Trimming took off 4 bases at V and 7 bases at J, with 13 bases between the two ends. Germline CDR1 and CDR2: LGHNA and YSLEER. The CDR3 extends over 13 amino acids. The CDR3 DNA follows: TGCGCCAGCAGCCCCCAGGGTATCGTTGGCTACACCTTC. Translated: CASSPQGIVGYTF.

A few counts support this clone. V gene TRBV5-4 combines with J gene TRBJ2-3; D unresolved. The CDR3 sequence is 16 residues long. Between the trimmed V and J ends, which lost 1 base and 0 bases, there was a span of 12 bases. Looked up from germline, CDR1 is SGHNT and CDR2 is YYREEE (reference sequence). The CDR3 DNA sequence: TGTGCCAGCAGCTTGTGGAACGATCTCAGCACAGATACGCAGTATTTT. Amino acid sequence: CASSLWNDLSTDTQYF.

This chain connects TRBV27 to TRBJ2-1; 7 bases fit TRBD1. The CDR3 length is 16 residues. V shed 1 base, J shed 4 bases, and the junction held 7 bases outside the gene matches. Germline-derived CDR1 and CDR2 are MNHEY and SMNVEV (reference sequence). The CDR3 spells CASSLFTRTGYNEQFF. CDR3 nucleotide sequence: TGTGCCAGCAGTTTATTCACCCGGACAGGTTACAATGAGCAGTTCTTC.

The chain combines TRBV5-4 with TRBJ2-1; D is perhaps TRBD2 (5 bases). The CDR3 extends over 15 amino acids. From germline, CDR1 is SGHNT and CDR2 YYREEE (reference sequence). Trimming removed 5 bases at V and 5 bases at J, with 17 bases between. CDR3 in amino acids: CASRATRNGDNEQFF. The CDR3, as DNA: TGTGCCAGCAGGGCAACTAGGAACGGCGACAATGAGCAGTTCTTC.

This chain's CDR3 is CASSPEAAIGPQPQHF. The CDR3 DNA is TGCGCCAGCAGCCCGGAAGCTGCGATCGGCCCGCAGCCCCAGCATTTT. V usage is TRBV5-1 and J usage is TRBJ1-5; D gene unclear. Germline CDR1 reads SGHRS; CDR2 reads YFSETQ. Trimming removed 4 bases at V and 7 bases at J, with 21 bases between. This CDR3 is 16 amino acids long.

The chain recombines TRBV5-1 with TRBJ2-3; TRBD2 agrees at 7 bases. The germline gives CDR1 SGHRS, CDR2 YFSETQ. The CDR3 is made up of 16 amino acids. V lost 3 bases and J lost 0; bases outside the gene matches: 7. The CDR3 coding sequence is TGCGCCAGCAGCTCGCAGACTAGCAGAAGCACAGATACGCAGTATTTT. It is translated as CASSSQTSRSTDTQYF.

This rearrangement joins TRBV9 to TRBJ2-6, with D possibly matching TRBD1 (6 bases). The ends were cut back, 3 bases at V and 4 bases at J, with 11 bases in the middle. This CDR3 is 15 amino acids long. Germline CDR1 reads SGDLS; CDR2 reads YYNGEE. The CDR3 is CASSAQGSGANVLTF. The DNA of the CDR3 is TGTGCCAGCAGCGCGCAGGGGTCCGGGGCCAACGTCCTGACTTTC.

V usage is TRBV9 and J usage is TRBJ1-3; D possibly corresponds to TRBD1 (5 bases). Looked up from germline, CDR1 is SGDLS and CDR2 is YYNGEE. With 4 bases removed from V and 3 bases from J, the gap between germline ends came to 8 bases. This CDR3 spans 13 amino acids. The CDR3 sequence is CASSSRVGNTIYF. CDR3 sequence (DNA): TGTGCCAGCAGCTCCAGGGTTGGAAACACCATATATTTT.

The chain employs TRBV7-2 and TRBJ1-2, with D unclear. CDR1 and CDR2 (germline): SGHTA, FQGNSA. The CDR3 length is 17 residues. V lost 1 base and J lost 5, with 20 bases in between. The CDR3 spells CASSLGSKGPARYGYTF. CDR3 bases: TGTGCCAGCAGCTTAGGGTCGAAAGGCCCGGCACGATATGGCTACACCTTC. Complete variable domain (other parts from reference TRBV7-2 and TRBJ1-2): GAGVSQSPSNKVTEKGKDVELRCDPISGHTALYWYRQSLGQGLEFLIYFQGNSAPDKSGLPSDRFSAERTGGSVSTLTIQRTQQEDSAVYLCASSLGSKGPARYGYTFGSGTRLTVV.

This clone was seen just once. The chain uses TRBV7-2 and TRBJ1-4, with unresolved D. CDR1 is SGHTA, CDR2 FQGNSA, per germline. This CDR3 region has 12 residues. V shed 5 bases and J shed 8 bases, with 9 bases lying between them. Written as DNA, the CDR3 is TGTGCCAGCAGCACTCGATTCGAAAAACTGTTTTTT. This sequence encodes CASSTRFEKLFF.